This T cell receptor (beta chain) was profiled in a study of tumor-infiltrating lymphocytes in primary liver carcinoma. Whole-study context: The patient population consisted of men and women between 30 and 69 years of age.

TCR beta cDNA was made from approximately 500 ng total RNA with a constant-region primer. Employing slightly modified ARM-PCR, three nested multiplex PCR rounds were run, and these gave rise to the TCR beta libraries. It was with TRBV1-TRBV30 forward primers and a C-beta reverse primer that the first two PCR rounds were run, at about 9 cycles each. MiXCR was run by TCRdb on the multiplex PCR reads, yielding one entry per CDR3 protein. The profile shows under 50,000 distinct CDR3 sequences, just over 70% of them singletons. Findings of the study overall: Tumor samples exhibited a significantly greater top-250-clone fraction than blood samples (p = 0.039). Tumor-adjacent and tumor-blood pairs shared a smaller degree of overlap than tumor region pairs. Detection in all five tumor regions applied to only about 7-25% of top clones.

A single count supports this clonotype. Its specificity is unknown. Trimming took 7 bases from V and 3 from J; bases not matched to a gene: 10. The CDR3 covers 15 residues. Co-extraction yielded RNA and DNA from around 20-30 mg of unsorted bulk tissue. The receptor was isolated from a middle-aged man with primary liver carcinoma and hepatitis B virus infection. The chain is built from TRBV12-3 or TRBV12-4 and TRBJ2-3, with 7 bases lining up with TRBD1. The sample consisted of liver tumor tissue from sampling region 5. The subset here: tumor region T5, tumor centre. CDR3 bases: TGTGCCAGCACCCAACAGGGGAGCCAGACAGATACGCAGTATTTT. It encodes CASTQQGSQTDTQYF.